What follows describes a single TCR beta chain. The antigen is not known. Thawed unstimulated PBMCs were FACS-sorted by CD3, CD4 and CD8 into two populations. There are 15 residues in the CDR3. Germline V gene data show CDR1 as SGDLS and CDR2 as YYNGEE. The V end was cut by 0 bases, the J end by 2 bases, with 8 bases between. The sample originates from a study of T cell clones after liver transplantation. Notes on the study in general: Low donor cell numbers restricted donor-reactive repertoire measurement in two subjects. Donor-reactive sequences fell more than third party-reactive ones, suggesting partial deletion.

TCRdb's table, derived via immunoSEQ multiplex PCR, lists solely in-frame clones and lacks some. The table has 35,000 to 45,000 clones, about 86% seen once. The rearrangement uses TRBV9 and TRBJ1-4; tentative D call: TRBD1 (6 bases). The sample here was CD4+ T cells from blood, taken 24 months after liver transplant. The sequence came from a human patient who received a liver transplant. Some of the T cells may derive from the graft donor. The CDR3 loop is CASSVDTGTNEKLFF. For the CDR3, the DNA is TGTGCCAGCAGCGTAGACACAGGGACTAATGAAAAACTGTTTTTT.